Reported below is one T cell receptor beta chain. What it binds is not known. This sample was included in a study of CD4 T cells in relation to SARS-CoV-2 and coronaviruses. CD4+ T cells from unexposed donors were obtained before the COVID-19 pandemic (2011-2018). Isolation of CD4+ T cells took place after approximately 10 days in culture. The protocol was immunoSEQ multiplex PCR, while the TCRdb copy is restricted to in-frame clones and leaves out a portion. The sample lists under 20,000 clones; 60% to 80% were seen once. There are 14 residues in the CDR3. After removal of 5 bases from V and 2 bases from J, the junction contained 0 bases not matched to a gene. Per the germline V gene, CDR1 is SGHNT and CDR2 is YENEEA.

Sequences were obtained from CD4+ T cells from PBMCs, cultured in vitro. This clonotype was obtained from a human donor in good health. This chain uses TRBV11-3 with TRBJ2-6, with 7 bases aligning to TRBD2. The CDR3 region is CASSRGAGANVLTF. The CDR3 DNA follows: TGTGCCAGCAGCCGGGGGGCTGGGGCCAACGTCCTGACTTTC.